This T cell receptor (beta chain) was recovered during a study of human T cells and chemical hapten exposure. Study overall: Application of 0.01% DPC to the upper back was done by patch test, with a reading at 6 days.

Germline loops: CDR1 SQVTM, CDR2 ANQGSEA. With 6 bases clipped from V and 5 bases from J, the junction kept 12 bases outside the gene matches. The CDR3 has 15 amino acids. The library put unique molecular identifiers onto individual cDNA molecules. A single record per CDR3 protein comes from TCRdb applying MiXCR to the RACE reads. Among about 82,000 distinct CDR3 sequences listed, less than 8.5% were seen once. Time point described: patch test 2, 6 weeks after DPC sensitization. The treatment here: therapeutic diphenylcyclopropenone sensitization with weekly scalp DPC. This clonotype was seen many times.

The chain has TRBV29-1 and TRBJ2-3; 9 bases map to TRBD1. This TCR was sampled from a woman younger than 45 with alopecia areata. Some clones in this sample may be carry-over from other donors' samples. This material consisted of whole blood, taken in connection with sensitization to the hapten diphenylcyclopropenone (DPC). CDR3 DNA: TGCAGCGTGGTACCGGGACAGGGATTATTAGATACGCAGTATTTT. Residues: CSVVPGQGLLDTQYF.